This entry lists 22 T cell receptor beta chains sequenced from one sample in a study of CD8+ T cells in alopecia areata. Treatment specified: oral pan-JAK inhibitor, 5-10 mg twice daily. Investigators isolated RNA and reverse transcribed it into cDNA to act as the sequencing template. TCRdb keeps only in-frame clones here, not all; method: immunoSEQ multiplex PCR. The sample yields about 300,000 clones, roughly 60% seen once. Sequencing used CD4+ T cells sorted from blood, obtained at week 24, from a patient treated with tofacitinib. Receptors originate from a human donor with alopecia areata.

This chain links TRBV2 with TRBJ2-1; the match to TRBD2 covers 9 bases. CDR3 size: 15 residues. Trimming at V came to 5 bases and at J to 10 bases, leaving 12 bases not matched to a gene. Per the germline V gene, CDR1 is SNHLY and CDR2 is FYNNEI. The CDR3 DNA reads as TGTGCCAGCAGTCCTGGGACTAGCCGGGTGGGGGAGCAGTTCTTC. Translated, it gives CASSPGTSRVGEQFF.

J is TRBJ2-3 and V is TRBV27; 9 nucleotides line up with TRBD1. The junction had 11 bases not matched to a gene; V was cut back by 7 bases and J by 0 bases. Germline V gene data show CDR1 as MNHEY and CDR2 as SMNVEV (reference sequence). The CDR3 spans 17 residues. The CDR3 spells CASKSFGQGKSTDTQYF. The DNA for the CDR3 is TGTGCCAGCAAGAGTTTCGGACAGGGGAAAAGCACAGATACGCAGTATTTT.

This clone was recorded a few times. V gene TRBV29-1 combines with J gene TRBJ2-3, with 8 bases matching TRBD2. Germline V lookup: CDR1 SQVTM, CDR2 ANQGSEA. V was clipped by 7 bases and J by 0 bases; unmatched bases: 3. This CDR3 has 13 residues. CDR3 sequence reads: CSATSGSTDTQYF. CDR3 coding DNA: TGCAGCGCAACTAGCGGAAGCACAGATACGCAGTATTTT.

In its sample, this clone was seen a few times. The DNA of the CDR3 is TGCAGCGTCCAAACCGGGACAGGGGCGAACATTCAGTACTTC. Translation gives CSVQTGTGANIQYF. V usage is TRBV29-1 and J usage is TRBJ2-4; 10 positions match TRBD1. V dropped 6 bases and J dropped 7; count of bases not matched to a gene: 9. In germline, CDR1 is SQVTM, CDR2 ANQGSEA. The CDR3 is 14 amino acids.

Details on this clone: The sample holds other DNA sequences that translate to the same CDR3. The genes are TRBV5-1 and TRBJ2-1; possible D gene TRBD1, 6 bases. Germline assignment: CDR1 SGHRS and CDR2 YFSETQ. This CDR3 has 14 residues. Trimming shortened V by 3 bases and J by 4 bases, and 11 bases separated the two germline ends. The CDR3 loop reads CASSSPGQYNEQFF. CDR3 bases: TGCGCCAGCAGCTCCCCGGGACAATACAATGAGCAGTTCTTC.

The chain combines TRBV27 with TRBJ2-1; D is unresolved. Germline V lookup: CDR1 MNHEY, CDR2 SMNVEV (reference sequence). This CDR3 is 14 amino acids long. V was shortened by 6 bases and J by 7 bases, with 16 bases between the two germline ends. CDR3 in amino acids: CASSSAAAVNEQFF. The CDR3 DNA follows: TGTGCCAGCAGCTCTGCGGCTGCCGTGAATGAGCAGTTCTTC.

This clone was observed a few times. CDR3 amino acids: CASQRTGNTEAFF. The CDR3 region has the DNA TGTGCCAGTCAGAGGACCGGGAACACTGAAGCTTTCTTT. The gene calls are TRBV19 and TRBJ1-1; D call uncertain. Trimming stripped 8 bases from V and 1 base from J, with 11 bases between. CDR1 and CDR2 (germline): LNHDA, SQIVND (reference sequence). This CDR3 is built from 13 residues.

This clone was detected only a few times. The chain uses TRBV6-6 and TRBJ1-2, with D perhaps matching TRBD1 (6 bases). V was shortened by 0 bases and J by 7 bases, with 6 bases between the two germline ends. Germline values: CDR1 MNHNY, CDR2 SVGAGI (reference sequence). The CDR3 is 12 amino acids. The CDR3 region has the DNA TGTGCCAGCAGTTACTCCAGGGGTGGCTACACCTTC. Its translation is CASSYSRGGYTF.

The chain employs TRBV5-6 and TRBJ2-3; D not resolved. The CDR3 extends over 14 amino acids. CDR1 and CDR2 (germline): SGHDT, YYEEEE. V lost 1 base and J lost 3, with 9 bases in between. This CDR3 reads CASSLYGGTDTQYF. The CDR3 DNA reads as TGTGCCAGCAGCTTGTACGGTGGGACAGATACGCAGTATTTT.

Turning to this clone: A read error may account for a junction end that differs from germline. The chain combines TRBV7-7 with TRBJ2-6; unclear D gene. The CDR3 sequence is 16 residues long. The V gene's germline CDR1 is SSHAT and CDR2 FNYEAQ (reference sequence). CDR3: CASSLGNVAGANVLTF. The CDR3 region has the DNA TGTGCTAGCAGCTTAGGTAACGTTGCTGGGGCCAACGTCCTGACTTTC.

The chain has TRBV6-6 and TRBJ1-1, with 8 bases aligning to TRBD1. This CDR3 spans 14 amino acids. V lost 5 bases, J lost 1 base, and 3 bases stayed unmatched. The germline V gene encodes CDR1 MNHNY and CDR2 SVGAGI (reference sequence). The CDR3: CASSPGTGNTEAFF. CDR3 DNA: TGTGCCAGCAGTCCTGGGACAGGGAACACTGAAGCTTTCTTT.

This clone was seen a handful of times. The chain couples TRBV14 to TRBJ1-1; no clear D. V lost 0 bases to trimming and J lost 10 bases, with 12 bases between them. CDR3 length: 13 amino acids. Germline-derived CDR1 and CDR2 are SGHDN and FVKESK. The CDR3 reads CASSQDRGMGAFF. As DNA, the CDR3 is TGTGCCAGCAGCCAAGATCGAGGGATGGGAGCTTTCTTT.

CDR3: CASSLGTGTGSSYNSPLHF. DNA of the CDR3: TGTGCCAGCAGCTTGGGGACAGGGACGGGGAGCTCCTATAATTCACCCCTCCACTTT. The chain couples TRBV5-4 to TRBJ1-6, with TRBD1 identical over 8 bases. CDR1 is SGHNT, CDR2 YYREEE, per germline (reference sequence). This CDR3 is 19 amino acids long. Trimming removed 0 bases from V and 0 bases from J; junction bases left unmatched: 8.

The genes are TRBV11-2 and TRBJ2-5; 8 bases align to TRBD2. Trimming removed 4 bases from V and 6 bases from J; junction bases left unmatched: 10. The CDR3 runs 15 residues. The germline gives CDR1 SGHAT, CDR2 FQNNGV. The CDR3 here is CASSSRGGSGKTQYF. CDR3 sequence (DNA): TGTGCCAGCAGCTCCCGGGGGGGAAGCGGAAAGACCCAGTACTTC.

The chain uses TRBV30 and TRBJ1-6, with D possibly being TRBD1 (6 bases). From germline, CDR1 is GTSNPN and CDR2 SVGIG (reference sequence). This CDR3 comprises 15 residues. V dropped 0 bases and J dropped 7 bases, with 13 bases sitting between them. In DNA form, the CDR3 reads TGTGCCTGGAGTGTAGGAGGAGGGGGAAATTCACCCCTCCACTTT. This sequence encodes CAWSVGGGGNSPLHF.

On this clone: Additional DNA sequences in this sample encode the identical CDR3. The chain joins TRBV27 to TRBJ2-5; D call uncertain. CDR3 length equals 12 residues. The V and J ends lost 6 bases and 5 bases respectively, with 10 bases between them. Germline-derived CDR1 and CDR2 are MNHEY and SMNVEV (reference sequence). CDR3 bases: TGTGCCAGCAGCCCGCTGGGGGAGACCCAGTACTTC. Protein product: CASSPLGETQYF.

The chain employs TRBV2 and TRBJ1-1; no clear D. Germline V CDR1 and CDR2: SNHLY, FYNNEI. The CDR3 totals 13 residues. V lost 7 bases, J lost 0 bases, and 9 bases lay in between. CDR3 protein: CASIRAMNTEAFF. The CDR3 DNA reads as TGTGCCAGCATTAGGGCTATGAACACTGAAGCTTTCTTT.

The chain couples TRBV29-1 to TRBJ1-1, with D perhaps TRBD1 (6 bases). Between the trimmed V and J ends, which lost 4 bases and 3 bases, there was a span of 12 bases. Germline V gene sequence: CDR1 SQVTM, CDR2 ANQGSEA. The CDR3 length is 13 residues. In DNA, the CDR3 is TGCAGCGTTGTTCAGGGGCCTGACACTGAAGCTTTCTTT. Translating it yields CSVVQGPDTEAFF. The full variable domain, in which reference TRBV29-1 and TRBJ1-1 provide the parts outside the CDR3, is SAVISQKPSRDICQRGTSLTIQCQVDSQVTMMFWYRQQPGQSLTLIATANQGSEATYESGFVIDKFPISRPNLTFSTLTVSNMSPEDSSIYLCSVVQGPDTEAFFGQGTRLTVV.

This clone was detected a few times. CDR3 region: CASSLPHRPGPKNYGYTF. CDR3 nucleotides: TGTGCCAGCAGCTTACCTCACCGCCCGGGACCTAAGAACTATGGCTACACCTTC. The chain has TRBV7-9 and TRBJ1-2; D possibly corresponds to TRBD1 (5 bases). CDR3 length: 18 residues. The ends were cut back, 2 bases at V and 2 bases at J, with 21 bases in the middle. Germline assignment: CDR1 SEHNR and CDR2 FQNEAQ (reference sequence).

This clone came up a few times. The CDR3 is CASLAGGSHHNEQFF. The DNA of the CDR3 is TGTGCCAGTCTCGCCGGAGGCTCCCACCACAATGAGCAGTTCTTC. The V and J genes are TRBV19 and TRBJ2-1; TRBD2 might be the D (5 bases). Trimming removed 8 bases from V and 5 bases from J, with 19 bases in between. This CDR3 is built from 15 residues. Per germline, CDR1 LNHDA and CDR2 SQIVND (reference sequence).

There are a few counts of this clone. The rearrangement uses TRBV25-1 and TRBJ1-1; 11 positions agree with TRBD1. Germline CDR1 is MGHDK and CDR2 is SYGVNS. Trimming removed 8 bases from V and 0 bases from J; junction bases left unmatched: 5. The CDR3 runs 15 residues. The DNA of the CDR3 is TGTGCCAGCGGGGACAGGGGGAGCATGAACACTGAAGCTTTCTTT. Residues: CASGDRGSMNTEAFF.

V is TRBV30 and J is TRBJ2-7, with a possible D match to TRBD2 (6 bases). The V gene's germline CDR1 is GTSNPN and CDR2 SVGIG (reference sequence). Trimming pared 3 bases from V and 2 bases from J, leaving 14 bases between. The CDR3 spans 14 residues. CDR3 protein: CAWSAGTLAYEQYF. The DNA of the CDR3 is TGTGCCTGGAGCGCCGGGACTCTAGCCTACGAGCAGTACTTC.